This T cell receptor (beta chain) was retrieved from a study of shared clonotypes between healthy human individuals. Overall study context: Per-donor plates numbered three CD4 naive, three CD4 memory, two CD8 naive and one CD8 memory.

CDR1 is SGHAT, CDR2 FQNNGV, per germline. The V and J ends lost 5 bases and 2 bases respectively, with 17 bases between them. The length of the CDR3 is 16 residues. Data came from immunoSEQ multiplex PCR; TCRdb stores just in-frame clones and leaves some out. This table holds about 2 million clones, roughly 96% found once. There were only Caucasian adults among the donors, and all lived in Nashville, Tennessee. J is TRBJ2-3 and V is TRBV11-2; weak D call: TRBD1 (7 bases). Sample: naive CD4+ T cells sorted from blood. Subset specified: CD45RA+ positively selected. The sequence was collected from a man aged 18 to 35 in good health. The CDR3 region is CASSRAGGWDTDTQYF. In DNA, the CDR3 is TGTGCCAGCAGCCGTGCAGGGGGGTGGGACACAGATACGCAGTATTTT.